These 21 T cell receptor beta chains originate from one sample sequenced in a study of shared clonotypes between healthy human individuals. Sequencing used immunoSEQ multiplex PCR; TCRdb keeps in-frame clones, though not all of them. The repertoire holds over a million clones, with roughly 95% as singletons. Sequences were obtained from naive CD4+ T cells sorted from blood. Noted subset: CD45RA+ positively selected. The receptors shown here come from a man under 40 in good health.

Turning to this clone: Germline and junction disagree at one end, which may indicate a read error. The chain recombines TRBV2 with TRBJ2-7; 12 nucleotides agree with TRBD2. This CDR3 contains 14 residues. Germline loops: CDR1 SNHLY, CDR2 FYNNEI. The CDR3 protein is CASSVEPGLAGTDF. For the CDR3, the DNA is TGTGCCAGCAGTGTAGAACCCGGACTAGCGGGAACCGACTTC.

The V call is TRBV5-4, the J call TRBJ2-3, with 9 bases identical to TRBD1. V trimming: 4 bases; J trimming: 2 bases; junction bases outside the gene matches: 5. The germline V gene has CDR1 SGHNT and CDR2 YYREEE (reference sequence). CDR3 length: 15 amino acids. In DNA, the CDR3 is TGTGCCAGCAGCCAAACAGGGGGCTTCACAGATACGCAGTATTTT. Amino acids: CASSQTGGFTDTQYF.

This clone appeared a single time. The chain is built from TRBV28 and TRBJ1-2; 8 nucleotides match TRBD1. CDR3 length: 14 amino acids. The J segment lost 5 bases and the V segment lost 5 bases, leaving 7 bases of the junction unmatched. CDR1 is MDHEN, CDR2 SYDVKM, per germline. The CDR3 loop reads CASSPGGNGYGYTF. Written as DNA, the CDR3 is TGTGCCAGCAGTCCAGGGGGCAACGGATATGGCTACACCTTC.

The chain joins TRBV28 to TRBJ1-1; possibly TRBD1 for D (5 bases). Deletions cut 6 bases from V and 7 bases from J, with 12 bases between. The CDR3 length is 12 residues. Germline V gene sequence: CDR1 MDHEN, CDR2 SYDVKM. The CDR3 bases are TGTGCCAGCAGACCCCCGGGGCTTGAAGCTTTCTTT. Amino acids: CASRPPGLEAFF.

As DNA, the CDR3 is TGTGCCAGCAGCGGACAGGGATACGAGCAGTACTTC. Protein sequence: CASSGQGYEQYF. The J gene is TRBJ2-7, the V gene TRBV9; 7 bases are a match to TRBD1. The CDR3 consists of 12 residues. The V gene's germline CDR1 is SGDLS and CDR2 YYNGEE. V was pared by 3 bases and J by 4 bases, with 1 base of the junction left unmatched.

This chain links TRBV5-5 with TRBJ1-1; D is unclear. Trimming took 0 bases from V and 1 from J, leaving 10 bases between them. Per germline, CDR1 SGHKS and CDR2 YYEKEE (reference sequence). The CDR3 length is 15 residues. The CDR3 DNA reads TGTGCCAGCAGCTTGGAACCCAGGAGGAACACTGAAGCTTTCTTT. It encodes CASSLEPRRNTEAFF.

The chain uses TRBV7-8 and TRBJ2-2; D is uncertain. The CDR3 is 14 residues long. Trimming removed 8 bases from V and 4 bases from J, with 14 bases in between. The germline gives CDR1 SGHVS, CDR2 FQNEAQ. The CDR3 here is CASFRPISTGELFF. CDR3 DNA: TGTGCCAGCTTTCGGCCTATAAGCACCGGGGAGCTGTTTTTT.

The genes are TRBV5-5 and TRBJ2-7, with D possibly being TRBD2 (6 bases). V was cut by 4 bases and J by 2 bases, with 10 bases left in between. CDR1 is SGHKS, CDR2 YYEKEE, per germline (reference sequence). The CDR3 contains 13 residues. The CDR3 is CASSVAGTYEQYF. The DNA of the CDR3 is TGTGCCAGCAGCGTCGCGGGAACCTACGAGCAGTACTTC.

The chain is built from TRBV5-1 and TRBJ2-1, with D unresolved. Trimming pared 4 bases from V and 6 bases from J, leaving 11 bases between. In germline, CDR1 is SGHRS, CDR2 YFSETQ. CDR3 length: 13 amino acids. CDR3 coding DNA: TGCGCCAGCAGCCCGGCGTGGGGCAATGAGCAGTTCTTC. The encoded protein is CASSPAWGNEQFF.

The chain couples TRBV19 to TRBJ2-2; D is unresolved. The V gene's germline CDR1 is LNHDA and CDR2 SQIVND (reference sequence). This CDR3 region has 16 residues. With 5 bases removed from V and 5 bases from J, the gap between germline ends came to 18 bases. CDR3 DNA sequence: TGTGCCAGTAGTCCTCTCGGGCAGGTCGGAACCGGGGAGCTGTTTTTT. Amino acid sequence: CASSPLGQVGTGELFF.

About this clone: Its ends do not fully match the called genes, so a read error is possible. This sequence joins TRBV10-3 and TRBJ2-7, with D possibly matching TRBD2 (5 bases). The CDR3 is 14 residues long. CDR1 is ENHRY and CDR2 is SYGVKD in the germline V gene. The CDR3 loop is CAISPPQDSHEQYF. CDR3 bases: TGTGCCATCAGCCCTCCCCAGGACTCCCACGAGCAGTACTTC.

V and J are TRBV11-3 and TRBJ2-2; 11 nucleotides line up with TRBD2. Germline V CDR1 and CDR2: SGHNT, YENEEA. V gave up 1 base and J gave up 7 bases; unmatched junction bases: 8. The CDR3 contains 17 residues. CDR3 in DNA: TGTGCCAGCAGCTTAGTCCTAGCGGGAGGTGTTGGCGGGGAGCTGTTTTTT. Encoded protein: CASSLVLAGGVGGELFF.

This sequence joins TRBV7-9 and TRBJ1-2, with a weak D call TRBD1 (6 bases). Germline lookup yields CDR1 SEHNR and CDR2 FQNEAQ (reference sequence). There are 14 residues in the CDR3. Trimming pared 3 bases from V and 2 bases from J, leaving 10 bases between. CDR3 nucleotides: TGTGCCAGCAGCTTGCCAGGGGTCAACTATGGCTACACCTTC. This translates into CASSLPGVNYGYTF. Complete variable domain (other parts from reference TRBV7-9 and TRBJ1-2): DTGVSQNPRHKITKRGQNVTFRCDPISEHNRLYWYRQTLGQGPEFLTYFQNEAQLEKSRLLSDRFSAERPKGSFSTLEIQRTEQGDSAMYLCASSLPGVNYGYTFGSGTRLTVV.

The chain links TRBV7-6 to TRBJ2-1, with TRBD2 as a possible D gene (6 bases). Germline V gene sequence: CDR1 SGHVS, CDR2 FNYEAQ. The CDR3 length is 14 residues. V lost 8 bases and J 4 bases, leaving 15 bases between the germline ends. CDR3 DNA: TGTGCCAGCGGAGTGGCGGGAACGTACAATGAGCAGTTCTTC. Amino acids: CASGVAGTYNEQFF.

CDR3 residues: CAISLPGLRWEQYF. The DNA for the CDR3 is TGTGCCATCAGTTTGCCAGGGCTTCGTTGGGAGCAGTACTTC. V gene TRBV10-3 combines with J gene TRBJ2-7, with D possibly being TRBD1 (5 bases). Trimming removed 5 bases from V and 7 bases from J, with 18 bases in between. CDR3 length: 14 residues. The germline V gene encodes CDR1 ENHRY and CDR2 SYGVKD.

The CDR3 DNA is TGCGCCAGCAGCGCCAAGCCTCCGAGCACAGATACGCAGTATTTT. Translating it yields CASSAKPPSTDTQYF. This sequence joins TRBV4-3 and TRBJ2-3; no clear D gene. The CDR3 is 15 amino acids. CDR1 and CDR2 (germline): LGHNA, YSLEER. V lost 5 bases and J 0 bases, leaving 12 bases between the germline ends.

This rearrangement joins TRBV7-9 to TRBJ2-1, with a possible D match to TRBD1 (6 bases). The CDR3 covers 17 residues. V lost 4 bases and J lost 1, with 17 bases in between. CDR1 and CDR2 from the germline V gene are SEHNR and FQNEAQ (reference sequence). DNA of the CDR3: TGTGCCAGCAGCTGGGGGACCCACAGGGAATCCTACAATGAGCAGTTCTTC. Encoded protein: CASSWGTHRESYNEQFF.

V usage is TRBV5-4 and J usage is TRBJ2-1, with D uncertain. This CDR3 has 12 amino acids. CDR1 is SGHNT, CDR2 YYREEE, per germline (reference sequence). The germline V and J ends were trimmed by 4 bases and 8 bases, with 10 bases remaining between them. CDR3 sequence reads: CASSLELDEQFF. In nucleotides, the CDR3 is TGTGCCAGCAGCCTCGAATTGGATGAGCAGTTCTTC.

The CDR3 reads CASSPVGDGTQYF. CDR3 in DNA: TGTGCCAGTAGCCCAGTTGGGGATGGTACGCAGTATTTT. The chain employs TRBV19 and TRBJ2-3; D call uncertain. CDR1 and CDR2 from the germline V gene are LNHDA and SQIVND (reference sequence). The CDR3 length is 13 residues. With 6 bases removed from V and 8 bases from J, the gap between germline ends came to 15 bases.

A word on this clone: Other DNA sequences within the sample encode an identical CDR3. The chain has TRBV9 and TRBJ2-1; D uncertain. CDR3 size: 13 residues. Germline CDR1 SGDLS, CDR2 YYNGEE. Deletions cut 0 bases from V and 5 bases from J, with 6 bases between. The CDR3 protein is CASSVGGNNEQFF. The CDR3 nucleotides are TGTGCCAGCAGCGTAGGTGGAAACAATGAGCAGTTCTTC.

The chain couples TRBV11-2 to TRBJ2-7; D is uncertain. Deletions cut 7 bases from V and 2 bases from J, with 12 bases between. CDR3 length: 13 amino acids. The germline CDR1 and CDR2 sequences are SGHAT and FQNNGV. The CDR3 is CASTRVQPYEQYF. Here the CDR3 DNA reads TGTGCCAGCACTCGGGTGCAACCCTACGAGCAGTACTTC.